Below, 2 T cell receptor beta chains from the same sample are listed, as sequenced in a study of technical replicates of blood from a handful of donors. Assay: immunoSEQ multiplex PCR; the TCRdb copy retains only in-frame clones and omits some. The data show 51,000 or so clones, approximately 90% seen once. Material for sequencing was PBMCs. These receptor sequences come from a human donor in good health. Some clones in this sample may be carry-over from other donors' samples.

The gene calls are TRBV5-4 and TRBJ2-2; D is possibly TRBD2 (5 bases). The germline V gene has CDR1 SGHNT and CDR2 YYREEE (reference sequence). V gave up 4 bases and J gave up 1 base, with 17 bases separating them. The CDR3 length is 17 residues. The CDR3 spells CASSPRGSSRNTGELFF. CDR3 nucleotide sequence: TGTGCCAGCAGCCCCCGTGGGTCTAGCAGGAACACCGGGGAGCTGTTTTTT.

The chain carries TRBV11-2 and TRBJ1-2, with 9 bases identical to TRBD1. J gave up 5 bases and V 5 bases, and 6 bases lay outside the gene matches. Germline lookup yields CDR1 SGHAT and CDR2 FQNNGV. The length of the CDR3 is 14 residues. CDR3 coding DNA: TGTGCCAGCAGCCAAGAGGACAGGGGTTATGGCTACACCTTC. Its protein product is CASSQEDRGYGYTF. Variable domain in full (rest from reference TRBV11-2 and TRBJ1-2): EAGVAQSPRYKIIEKRQSVAFWCNPISGHATLYWYQQILGQGPKLLIQFQNNGVVDDSQLPKDRFSAERLKGVDSTLKIQPAKLEDSAVYLCASSQEDRGYGYTFGSGTRLTVV.